What follows are 30 T cell receptor beta chains derived from one specimen sequenced in a study of vaccination and CD4 T cells after COVID-19. Treatment specified: 10-day PBMC culture with coronavirus spike peptide pools or control peptides (ViraFEST assay). Cultured CD4+ T cell DNA underwent sequencing with the Oncomine TCR Beta short-read assay. Via MiXCR, TCRdb re-called the PCR reads, giving one row per CDR3 protein. The sample has around 20,000 distinct CDR3 sequences; about 42% are singletons. For these TCRs, the target antigens are not known. The sample was CD4+ T cells from blood, cultured in vitro, taken before SARS-CoV-2 vaccination. All receptors derive from a human donor who had recovered from COVID-19.

V usage is TRBV18 and J usage is TRBJ2-7; 10 bases match TRBD2. The CDR3 runs to 15 residues. Germline CDR1 reads KGHSH; CDR2 reads LQKENI. J lost 6 bases, V lost 3 bases, and 8 bases had no gene match. The CDR3: CASSPLSGRALEQYF. The CDR3 DNA follows: TGTGCCAGCTCACCTCTAAGCGGGAGGGCCCTCGAGCAGTACTTC.

The sample holds a few counts of this clonotype. The gene calls are TRBV7-6 and TRBJ2-2; D is perhaps TRBD2 (6 bases). V lost 1 base, J lost 6 bases, and 12 bases lay in between. Germline lookup yields CDR1 SGHVS and CDR2 FNYEAQ. There are 15 residues in the CDR3. CDR3 sequence reads: CASSLVVGGAGELFF. The CDR3 DNA is TGTGCCAGCAGCTTAGTCGTTGGAGGGGCCGGGGAGCTGTTTTTT. Supplemented by reference TRBV7-6 and TRBJ2-2, the full variable domain reads GAGVSQSPRYKVTKRGQDVALRCDPISGHVSLYWYRQALGQGPEFLTYFNYEAQQDKSGLPNDRFSAERPEGSISTLTIQRTEQRDSAMYRCASSLVVGGAGELFFGEGSRLTVL.

The chain combines TRBV11-2 with TRBJ2-3; D remains ambiguous. Per germline, CDR1 SGHAT and CDR2 FQNNGV. Trimming left V 1 base short and J 6 bases short, with 5 bases between. The CDR3 loop spans 12 amino acids. The DNA of the CDR3 is TGTGCCAGCAGCTTAGTCTCTGATACGCAGTATTTT. Residues: CASSLVSDTQYF.

The CDR3 DNA follows: TGTGCCATCAGTGCCCACAGGTCAACGAACACCGGGGAGCTGTTTTTT. Translated: CAISAHRSTNTGELFF. The V and J genes are TRBV10-3 and TRBJ2-2; D might be TRBD1 (5 bases). The germline V gene has CDR1 ENHRY and CDR2 SYGVKD. Deletions cut 4 bases from V and 0 bases from J, with 12 bases between. The CDR3 has 16 amino acids.

Regarding this clonotype: The junction does not match germline at one end; this may be a read error. The chain uses TRBV5-3 and TRBJ1-5, with D possibly being TRBD1 (5 bases). TRBV5-3 is placed among ORFs of uncertain function. CDR3 size: 16 residues. CDR3 sequence: CASSLGGGDDNQPQHF. The CDR3 DNA follows: TGTGCCAGCAGCTTGGGTGGGGGGGACGACAATCAGCCCCAGCATTTT.

The V call is TRBV6-5, the J call TRBJ2-7; 7 nucleotides match TRBD2. The V and J ends lost 2 bases and 0 bases, in that order; junction bases with no gene match: 7. Per the germline V gene, CDR1 is MNHEY and CDR2 is SVGAGI. This CDR3 comprises 16 residues. CDR3 sequence reads: CASSYGGTGGSYEQYF. DNA of the CDR3: TGTGCCAGCAGTTACGGGGGGACGGGGGGCTCCTACGAGCAGTACTTC.

The chain carries TRBV7-2 and TRBJ2-3; 12 positions match TRBD2. CDR3 length: 14 amino acids. V lost 8 bases, J lost 5 bases, and 5 bases stayed unmatched. Germline V gene data show CDR1 as SGHTA and CDR2 as FQGNSA. The CDR3 loop is CASGPGLAGDTQYF. The CDR3, as DNA: TGTGCCAGCGGGCCGGGACTAGCGGGAGATACGCAGTATTTT.

This clonotype was detected only a few times. The V and J genes are TRBV19 and TRBJ1-2; TRBD1 matches at 9 bases. V was pared by 5 bases and J by 2 bases, with 3 bases of the junction left unmatched. The germline V gene encodes CDR1 LNHDA and CDR2 SQIVND (reference sequence). The CDR3 is 14 residues long. The CDR3 here is CASSYGQGNYGYTF. CDR3 bases: TGTGCCAGTAGTTACGGACAGGGGAACTATGGCTACACCTTC.

This chain links TRBV19 with TRBJ2-3; D could derive from TRBD1 or TRBD2 (5 bases each). V lost 3 bases to trimming and J lost 3 bases, with 7 bases between them. In germline, CDR1 is LNHDA, CDR2 SQIVND (reference sequence). The CDR3 runs to 13 residues. CDR3 region: CASSIEGTDTQYF. The DNA of the CDR3 is TGTGCCAGTAGTATCGAGGGGACAGATACGCAGTATTTT. Based on the CDR3 plus reference TRBV19 and TRBJ2-3, the full variable domain is DGGITQSPKYLFRKEGQNVTLSCEQNLNHDAMYWYRQDPGQGLRLIYYSQIVNDFQKGDIAEGYSVSREKKESFPLTVTSAQKNPTAFYLCASSIEGTDTQYFGPGTRLTVL.

The chain is built from TRBV15 and TRBJ1-1, with 7 bases matching TRBD1. V shed 9 bases, J shed 0 bases, and the junction held 10 bases outside the gene matches. The length of the CDR3 is 15 residues. Per germline, CDR1 LNHNV and CDR2 YYDKDF (reference sequence). The CDR3 sequence is CATNSLTGMNTEAFF. The DNA for the CDR3 is TGTGCCACGAACTCACTGACAGGGATGAACACTGAAGCTTTCTTT.

The CDR3, as DNA: TGTGCCAGTTCAGACGGACCGGGGCAGTACTATGGCTACACCTTC. Protein sequence: CASSDGPGQYYGYTF. J is TRBJ1-2 and V is TRBV19; TRBD1 is a possible D gene (5 bases). This CDR3 is built from 15 residues. Germline-derived CDR1 and CDR2 are LNHDA and SQIVND (reference sequence). The V end lost 8 bases, the J end lost 3 bases, and 19 bases lay between the germline ends.

This clonotype was counted only a few times. The chain carries TRBV7-2 and TRBJ2-1; TRBD2 agrees at 7 bases. This CDR3 contains 14 residues. Per germline, CDR1 SGHTA and CDR2 FQGNSA. V lost 6 bases to trimming and J lost 5 bases; unmatched junction nucleotides: 7. Here the CDR3 reads CASRPGRGNNEQFF. CDR3 coding DNA: TGTGCCAGCAGGCCGGGGAGGGGAAACAATGAGCAGTTCTTC.

The chain recombines TRBV20-1 with TRBJ1-1; D not certain. V dropped 0 bases and J dropped 8 bases, with 22 bases sitting between them. Germline-derived CDR1 and CDR2 are DFQATT and SNEGSKA (reference sequence). There are 16 residues in the CDR3. This CDR3 reads CSARDIGAEPFREAFF. CDR3 DNA sequence: TGCAGTGCTAGAGATATCGGAGCGGAGCCTTTCCGGGAAGCTTTCTTT.

V is TRBV11-3 and J is TRBJ2-2; a weak D match, TRBD1 (6 bases). In germline, CDR1 is SGHNT, CDR2 YENEEA. The CDR3 has 14 amino acids. The V end was cut by 4 bases, the J end by 7 bases, with 13 bases between. For the CDR3, the DNA is TGTGCCAGCAGCTCCGAAACAGGGCACGGGGAGCTGTTTTTT. It encodes CASSSETGHGELFF.

V and J are TRBV6-1 and TRBJ2-1; tentatively, D is TRBD2 (6 bases). This CDR3 region has 15 residues. Germline V gene data show CDR1 as MNHNS and CDR2 as SASEGT. V was pared by 11 bases and J by 8 bases, with 25 bases between. CDR3 protein: CAGPTETPSGDEQFF. For the CDR3, the DNA is TGTGCCGGCCCCACAGAGACGCCTTCGGGGGATGAGCAGTTCTTC.

The chain uses TRBV6-1 and TRBJ1-2; D may be TRBD1 (5 bases). Deletions cut 4 bases from V and 4 bases from J, with 10 bases between. The CDR3 contains 13 residues. The germline V gene encodes CDR1 MNHNS and CDR2 SASEGT. CDR3 DNA sequence: TGTGCCAGCAGTGTGGCAGGGAGCTATGGCTACACCTTC. Protein product: CASSVAGSYGYTF.

This chain links TRBV5-6 with TRBJ1-1, with D tentatively TRBD1 (6 bases). The CDR3 contains 16 residues. Germline CDR1 SGHDT, CDR2 YYEEEE. Trimming shortened V by 4 bases and J by 4 bases, and 20 bases separated the two germline ends. In nucleotides, the CDR3 is TGTGCCAGCAGCCCAATGCGGGGGGGCTGGGGCACTGAAGCTTTCTTT. Protein: CASSPMRGGWGTEAFF.

DNA for the CDR3: TGTGCCAGTAGTGAAGGAGAACAGGGGGCAGCGAATCAGCCCCAGCATTTT. Translated, it gives CASSEGEQGAANQPQHF. The gene calls are TRBV19 and TRBJ1-5, with 9 bases identical to TRBD1. J gave up 4 bases and V 5 bases, and 12 bases lay outside the gene matches. The CDR3 runs to 17 residues. The germline CDR1 and CDR2 sequences are LNHDA and SQIVND (reference sequence).

This clonotype was seen a handful of times. CDR3 in amino acids: CASSLEGAAEAFF. The DNA of the CDR3 is TGTGCCAGCAGCTTAGAAGGGGCAGCTGAAGCTTTCTTT. This sequence joins TRBV7-9 and TRBJ1-1; possible D gene TRBD1, 5 bases. Trimming pared 1 base from V and 6 bases from J, leaving 9 bases between. CDR3 length: 13 residues. The V gene's germline CDR1 is SEHNR and CDR2 FQNEAQ (reference sequence).

This clonotype was found a few times. V is TRBV6-2 or TRBV6-3 and J is TRBJ2-2; tentatively, D is TRBD1 or TRBD2 (5 bases each). V was pared by 6 bases and J by 6 bases, with 17 bases between. This CDR3 comprises 15 residues. Germline CDR1 MNHEY, CDR2 SVGEGT. The CDR3 DNA is TGTGCCAGCAGAAAACGGGGCCCTATCCCCGGGGAGCTGTTTTTT. Its protein is CASRKRGPIPGELFF.

The V call is TRBV6-1, the J call TRBJ1-1, with no clear D. The CDR3 loop spans 13 amino acids. Between the trimmed V and J ends, which lost 6 bases and 6 bases, there was a span of 14 bases. Per germline, CDR1 MNHNS and CDR2 SASEGT. CDR3 loop: CASSLSRVAEAFF. The CDR3 bases are TGTGCCAGCAGCTTATCTAGGGTGGCTGAAGCTTTCTTT.

This chain joins TRBV20-1 and TRBJ2-7, with D unclear. The CDR3 sequence is 13 residues long. V was cut by 1 base and J by 2 bases, with 9 bases left in between. CDR1 is DFQATT and CDR2 is SNEGSKA in the germline V gene (reference sequence). The CDR3 DNA sequence: TGCAGTGCTAGAGGGACCGTCACCTACGAGCAGTACTTC. Translated: CSARGTVTYEQYF.

This clonotype came up a few times. This rearrangement joins TRBV6-1 to TRBJ1-1, with D perhaps TRBD1 (6 bases). Germline V gene data show CDR1 as MNHNS and CDR2 as SASEGT. Trimming took off 7 bases at V and 0 bases at J, with 12 bases between the two ends. This CDR3 spans 14 amino acids. The CDR3 here is CASKGVGVNTEAFF. CDR3 DNA: TGTGCCAGCAAGGGGGTAGGGGTGAACACTGAAGCTTTCTTT.

V is TRBV6-1 and J is TRBJ2-1; D is possibly TRBD2 (7 bases). This CDR3 spans 14 amino acids. The V gene's germline CDR1 is MNHNS and CDR2 SASEGT. Trimming left V 6 bases short and J 7 bases short, with 16 bases between. CDR3 in DNA: TGTGCCAGCAGAGGGGGGGGACTCCCAAATGAGCAGTTCTTC. Translating gives CASRGGGLPNEQFF.

The chain links TRBV25-1 to TRBJ2-1; 7 positions agree with TRBD2. V lost 1 base to trimming and J lost 3 bases; unmatched junction nucleotides: 6. CDR1 is MGHDK and CDR2 is SYGVNS in the germline V gene. The CDR3 consists of 16 residues. The CDR3 is CASSELGGSIYNEQFF. The CDR3 region has the DNA TGTGCCAGCAGTGAATTGGGCGGGAGTATCTACAATGAGCAGTTCTTC.

This clonotype came up a few times. The chain is built from TRBV27 and TRBJ1-1, with D possibly being TRBD1 (6 bases). Trimming pared 0 bases from V and 12 bases from J, leaving 17 bases between. Germline-derived CDR1 and CDR2 are MNHEY and SMNVEV (reference sequence). This CDR3 comprises 14 residues. The CDR3 reads CASSLSPLQGAPFF. CDR3 bases: TGTGCCAGCAGTTTATCACCTTTACAGGGAGCTCCTTTCTTT.

This chain joins TRBV20-1 and TRBJ2-7; TRBD1 matches at 8 bases. Germline CDR1 DFQATT, CDR2 SNEGSKA (reference sequence). This CDR3 comprises 17 residues. Losses at the gene ends were 4 bases for V and 2 bases for J; bases not matched to a gene: 16. The CDR3 here is CSAMAGTGSFGTYEQYF. CDR3 bases: TGCAGTGCTATGGCCGGGACAGGAAGCTTCGGAACCTACGAGCAGTACTTC.

CDR3 DNA sequence: TGTGCCAGCCGAATGCGGCGGGTAGATCAGCCCCAGCATTTT. This gives the protein CASRMRRVDQPQHF. The chain uses TRBV6-1 and TRBJ1-5, with D unresolved. Trimming took off 8 bases at V and 5 bases at J, with 16 bases between the two ends. Germline lookup yields CDR1 MNHNS and CDR2 SASEGT. CDR3 length equals 14 residues.

The V and J genes are TRBV7-9 and TRBJ2-5; D remains ambiguous. Germline CDR1 is SEHNR and CDR2 is FQNEAQ (reference sequence). Trimming shortened V by 4 bases and J by 5 bases, and 11 bases separated the two germline ends. CDR3 size: 13 residues. The CDR3 nucleotides are TGTGCCAGCAGCTCTCTAGTGGGGGAGACCCAGTACTTC. This translates into CASSSLVGETQYF.

This clonotype has only a few counts. The rearrangement links TRBV19 to TRBJ2-5; 7 nucleotides agree with TRBD2. Germline CDR1 and CDR2: LNHDA and SQIVND (reference sequence). This CDR3 is built from 17 residues. The V and J ends lost 3 bases and 5 bases, in that order; junction bases with no gene match: 15. This chain's CDR3 is CASSIGASGGGGETQYF. CDR3 nucleotides: TGTGCCAGTAGTATTGGTGCGTCGGGAGGTGGGGGGGAGACCCAGTACTTC.